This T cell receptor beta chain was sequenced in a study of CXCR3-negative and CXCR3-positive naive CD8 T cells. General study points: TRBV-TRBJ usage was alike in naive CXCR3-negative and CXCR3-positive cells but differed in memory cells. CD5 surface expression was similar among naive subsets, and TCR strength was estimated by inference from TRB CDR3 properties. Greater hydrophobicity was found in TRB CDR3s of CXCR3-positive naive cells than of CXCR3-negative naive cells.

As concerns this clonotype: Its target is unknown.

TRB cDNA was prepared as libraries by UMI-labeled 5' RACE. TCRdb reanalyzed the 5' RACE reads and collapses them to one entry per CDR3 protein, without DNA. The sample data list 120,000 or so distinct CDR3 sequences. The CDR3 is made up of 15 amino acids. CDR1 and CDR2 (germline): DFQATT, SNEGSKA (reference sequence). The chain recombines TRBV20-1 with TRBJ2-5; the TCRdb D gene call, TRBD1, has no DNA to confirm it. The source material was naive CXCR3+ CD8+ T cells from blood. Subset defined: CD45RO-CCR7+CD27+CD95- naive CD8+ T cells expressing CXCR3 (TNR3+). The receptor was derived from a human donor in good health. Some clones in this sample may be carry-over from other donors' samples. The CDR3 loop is CSASRGDRPQETQYF.